This T cell receptor beta chain appears in the sequencing data of a study of beta chain features in type 1 diabetes. Details on this clone: Antigen: not known.

This CDR3 contains 15 residues. V trimming: 3 bases; J trimming: 6 bases; junction bases outside the gene matches: 7. Germline V lookup: CDR1 SGHRS, CDR2 YFSETQ. Averaging roughly 120 mL, one heparinised blood draw was given by each donor. Cells sorted by CD45RO/CCR7/CD25/CD127/CD95/CD27 comprised CD4+ naive, central memory, regulatory and stem cell-like memory cells. Study-level points and caveats: Individuals with type 1 diabetes displayed fewer insertions and more deletions at VDJ junctions.

The study reverse transcribed the entire isolated RNA, so it sequenced expressed TCRB transcripts. Data came from immunoSEQ multiplex PCR; TCRdb stores just in-frame clones and leaves some out. The data contain some 360,000 clones, about 20% of them seen just once; the ten biggest clones take up 0.044%. The sample taken for sequencing was naive CD4+ T cells from blood. The TCR comes from a young woman in good health. J is TRBJ2-2 and V is TRBV5-1; 8 nucleotides line up with TRBD1. The CDR3 nucleotides are TGCGCCAGCAGCTCTGACAGGGGACCGGCCGGGGAGCTGTTTTTT. Protein sequence: CASSSDRGPAGELFF. The full variable domain, with the rest looked up from reference TRBV5-1 and TRBJ2-2, is KAGVTQTPRYLIKTRGQQVTLSCSPISGHRSVSWYQQTPGQGLQFLFEYFSETQRNKGNFPGRFSGRQFSNSRSEMNVSTLELGDSALYLCASSSDRGPAGELFFGEGSRLTVL.